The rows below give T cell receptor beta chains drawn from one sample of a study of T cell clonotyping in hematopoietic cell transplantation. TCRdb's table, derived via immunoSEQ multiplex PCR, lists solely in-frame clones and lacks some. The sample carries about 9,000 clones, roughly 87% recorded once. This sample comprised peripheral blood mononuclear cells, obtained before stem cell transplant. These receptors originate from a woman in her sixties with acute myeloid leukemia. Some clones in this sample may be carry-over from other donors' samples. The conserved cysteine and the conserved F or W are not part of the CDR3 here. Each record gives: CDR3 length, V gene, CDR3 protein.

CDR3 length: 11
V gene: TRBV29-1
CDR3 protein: SVWEQGNNEQF

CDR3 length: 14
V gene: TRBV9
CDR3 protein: ASSVGVLGDDYGYT

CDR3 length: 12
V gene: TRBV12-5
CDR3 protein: ASGPGLAMQTQY

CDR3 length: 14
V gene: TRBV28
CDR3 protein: ASSQYEGLSTGELF

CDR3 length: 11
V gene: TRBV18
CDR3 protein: ASSPRQEDGYT

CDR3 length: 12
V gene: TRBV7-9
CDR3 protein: ASSLETPRDEQY

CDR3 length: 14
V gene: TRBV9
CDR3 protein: ASSATSGTNTGELF

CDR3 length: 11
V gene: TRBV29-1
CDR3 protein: SVDTIINYGYT

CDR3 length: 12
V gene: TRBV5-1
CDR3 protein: ASSLGSGTDTQY

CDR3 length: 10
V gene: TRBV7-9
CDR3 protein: ASSLLGRQAF

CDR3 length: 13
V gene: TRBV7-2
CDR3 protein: ASSPQNLLNTEAF

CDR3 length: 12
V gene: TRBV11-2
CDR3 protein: ASSPRTGNEKLF

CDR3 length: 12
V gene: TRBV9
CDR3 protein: ASSGDRGREKLF